The entry below gives a single T cell receptor (beta chain) sequence along with its context. Its target antigen remains unknown. One base away there is no much larger clone; base qualities are not given. Donors were healthy HIV-negative adults with no recently reported acute infections or vaccinations. Only Caucasian adults living in Nashville, Tennessee, USA were represented among the donors. CD4+ T cells were enriched by magnetic negative selection; naive cells were then positively selected on CD45RA, and the negative fraction formed the memory subset. Blood was collected by leukapheresis, and PBMCs were isolated by Ficoll-Histopaque density gradient centrifugation and then cryopreserved in liquid nitrogen vapor phase. Purity and quantity of every magnetically sorted T cell population were checked by analytical flow cytometry. Genomic DNA was isolated from every sorted fraction and measured by UV absorbance on a Nanodrop 2000c.

The data originate from a study of shared clonotypes between healthy human individuals (dated by TCRdb to the early 2020s). Background on the whole study: A couple of women and a few men aged 18 to 49 years were included in the cohort. Different laboratories and diverse techniques were used to prepare libraries and sequence TCR repertoires, to increase sequencing depth and limit assay-specific biases. Each donor's leukapheresis produced roughly between roughly 0.85 and 9.5 billion PBMCs. For each donor, CD4 naive and CD4 memory were each given three plates, CD8 naive was given two plates, and CD8 memory was given one plate. The study deeply sequenced blood TCR repertoires of about 5 healthy adults to estimate repertoire size and the extent of clonotype sharing between individuals. What the study reported, not specific to this receptor: Compared with non-shared clonotypes, the clonotypes found in all four sorted-subset donors had higher generation probabilities. Pairwise subsampling led to the expectation that sequencing depth would affect the degree of clonotype sharing among donors. Naive subsets generally had larger estimated clonotype richness than memory subsets did. Because the study included only a small number of donors, the genetic and exposure-history diversity represented was limited. Incomplete sequencing was indicated by rarefaction of sorted-subset datasets, despite the large sequencing depth. Across a few donors, about 4.5% of naive CD4, over 3% of naive CD8, 2% to 2.5% of memory CD4, and 0.4% of memory CD8 clonotypes were shared. Sampling was restricted to blood, and TCR repertoires in tissues likely differ from the TCR repertoires found in blood.

Using the deep immunoSEQ assay, multiplex PCR amplified TCR CDR3 regions from genomic DNA. Extracted genomic DNA from each cell subset was distributed evenly across all wells of several immunoSEQ 96-well plates, and each plate was treated as a replicate. Each replicate PCR for sorted subsets received around 0.2 ug genomic DNA, equal to 28,000 or so T cell genomes. The purified libraries were quantified using a Qubit 3.0 fluorometer, sized with a Bioanalyzer 2100, and then quantified again using the KAPA Library Quantification kit. A separate single-read 150-cycle Illumina NextSeq 550 flow cell was used to sequence each immunoSEQ 96-well plate. Per the authors' processing: Because the immunoSEQ output included only junctional sequences and no quality scores, the filtering could not be the same as the filtering used for full-length reads. To assign V/J genes and CDR3, sequences were annotated using PyIR, a Python wrapper for IgBLAST v1.9, with IMGT germline references. Reads were removed for weak V/J assignments (E-value above 1e-6), missing CDR3, stop codons, out-of-frame junctions, or ambiguous translated residues. V3J clonotypes were defined as sequences sharing the same inferred V gene, J gene, and CDR3 amino acid sequence. Percentage overlap between repertoires was calculated by dividing the number of shared unique clonotypes by the size of the smaller repertoire. Richness of each repertoire was evaluated using RTK rarefaction, the Chao1 estimator, and Recon v2.1 estimates of unobserved clonotypes. Generation probabilities for all TCRbeta clonotypes obtained by the gDNA method from a handful of donors were computed using OLGA. The clones in this table, taken by TCRdb from immuneACCESS, are in-frame only. Not every clone is retained; where verified, under half of the shortfall comes from an unresolved V gene, and the cause of the rest is unknown. V and J calls and clone size come straight from that table; D and trimming were deduced from the DNA. The sample table lists roughly 640,000 clones, less than 85% of them with a count of one. The top ten constitute roughly 1.7% of the sample.

The CDR3 covers 14 residues, taking in both the cysteine and the phenylalanine. The read is trimmed to its CDR3 DNA, 42 bases read in frame from base 1. V is shortened by 2 bases, J by 10 bases, and the region joining them spans 12 bases. From the germline V gene (reference sequence), CDR1 is SEHNR and CDR2 is FQNEAQ. The specimen sequenced was memory CD4+ T cells sorted from blood. In the paper's terms, the cell subset or site label means: CD45RA-negative fraction. This receptor was obtained from a woman younger than 45 in good health. The rearranged chain carries TRBV7-9 and TRBJ1-6, with the D gene not clear enough to name. The CDR3 reads as follows: CASSLHGPGSPLHF. Read as DNA, the sequence is TGTGCCAGCAGCTTACACGGGCCGGGGTCACCCCTCCACTTT.